Reported below is one T cell receptor beta chain. Germline CDR1 and CDR2: SGHRS and YFSETQ. The CDR3 contains 16 residues. V lost 0 bases to trimming and J lost 5 bases, with 15 bases between them. These data come from a study of blood T cells in healthy people across ages. Primers used in a second PCR of roughly 7 to 12 cycles were a sample-barcoded 5' primer and a J-beta primer mix. MiXCR, applied by TCRdb to the 5' RACE reads, yields one record per CDR3 protein. The repertoire has 750,000 or so distinct CDR3 sequences, roughly 25% of them found once; the top ten carry under 9.5%. The same specimen was also included in a second study, on T cells of mothers and their children.

Sequencing input: blood. The V and J genes are TRBV5-1 and TRBJ1-5; the D is unclear. The source is a boy aged 10-17 years in good health. Written as DNA, the CDR3 is TGCGCCAGCAGCTTGGCCCCCTCGGGATGGGATCAGCCCCAGCATTTT. Translated, it gives CASSLAPSGWDQPQHF.